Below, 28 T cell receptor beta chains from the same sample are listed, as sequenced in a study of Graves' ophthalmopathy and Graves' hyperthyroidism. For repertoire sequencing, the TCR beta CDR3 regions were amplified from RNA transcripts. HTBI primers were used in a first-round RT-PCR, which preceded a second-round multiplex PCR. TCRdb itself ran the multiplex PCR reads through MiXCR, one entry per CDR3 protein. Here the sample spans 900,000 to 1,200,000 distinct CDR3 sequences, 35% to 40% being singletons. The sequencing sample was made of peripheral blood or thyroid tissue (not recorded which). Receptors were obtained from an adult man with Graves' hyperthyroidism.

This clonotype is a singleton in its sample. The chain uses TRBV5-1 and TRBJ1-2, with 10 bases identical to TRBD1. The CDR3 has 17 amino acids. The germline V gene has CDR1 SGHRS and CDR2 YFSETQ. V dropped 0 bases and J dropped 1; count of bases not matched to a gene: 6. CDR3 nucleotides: TGCGCCAGCAGCTTGGACTATGGGACAGGGGATAACTATGGCTACACCTTC. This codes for CASSLDYGTGDNYGYTF.

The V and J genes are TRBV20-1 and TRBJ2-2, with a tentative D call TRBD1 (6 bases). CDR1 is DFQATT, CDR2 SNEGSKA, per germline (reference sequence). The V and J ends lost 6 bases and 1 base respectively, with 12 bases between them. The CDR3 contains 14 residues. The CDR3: CSAPARGNTGELFF. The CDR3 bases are TGCAGTGCCCCCGCCAGGGGGAACACCGGGGAGCTGTTTTTT.

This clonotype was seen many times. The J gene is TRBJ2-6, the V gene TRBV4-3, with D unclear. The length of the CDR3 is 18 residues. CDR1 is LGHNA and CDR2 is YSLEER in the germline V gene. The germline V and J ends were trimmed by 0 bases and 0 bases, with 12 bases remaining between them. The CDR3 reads CASSQDLGVPSGANVLTF. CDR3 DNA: TGCGCCAGCAGCCAAGATCTTGGGGTTCCCTCTGGGGCCAACGTCCTGACTTTC.

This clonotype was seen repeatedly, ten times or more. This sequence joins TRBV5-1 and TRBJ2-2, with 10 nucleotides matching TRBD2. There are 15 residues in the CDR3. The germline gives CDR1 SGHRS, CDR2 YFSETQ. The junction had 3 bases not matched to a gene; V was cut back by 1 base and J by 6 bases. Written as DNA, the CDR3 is TGCGCCAGCAGCTTGCCTAGCGGGAGCTCCGGGGAGCTGTTTTTT. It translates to CASSLPSGSSGELFF. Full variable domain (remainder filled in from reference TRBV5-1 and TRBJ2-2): KAGVTQTPRYLIKTRGQQVTLSCSPISGHRSVSWYQQTPGQGLQFLFEYFSETQRNKGNFPGRFSGRQFSNSRSEMNVSTLELGDSALYLCASSLPSGSSGELFFGEGSRLTVL.

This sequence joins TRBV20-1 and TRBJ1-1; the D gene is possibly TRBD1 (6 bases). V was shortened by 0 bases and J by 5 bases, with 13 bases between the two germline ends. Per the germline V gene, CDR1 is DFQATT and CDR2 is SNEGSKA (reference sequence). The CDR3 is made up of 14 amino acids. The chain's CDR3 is CSARDLQGRTEAFF. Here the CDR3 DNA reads TGCAGTGCTAGAGACTTACAGGGACGGACTGAAGCTTTCTTT.

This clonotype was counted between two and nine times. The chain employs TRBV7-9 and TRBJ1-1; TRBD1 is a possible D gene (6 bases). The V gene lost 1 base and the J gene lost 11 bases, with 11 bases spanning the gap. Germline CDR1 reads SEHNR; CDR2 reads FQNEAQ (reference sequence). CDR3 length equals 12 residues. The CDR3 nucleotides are TGTGCCAGCAGCTTAGGGCGGCAGGGGGCTTTCTTT. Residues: CASSLGRQGAFF.

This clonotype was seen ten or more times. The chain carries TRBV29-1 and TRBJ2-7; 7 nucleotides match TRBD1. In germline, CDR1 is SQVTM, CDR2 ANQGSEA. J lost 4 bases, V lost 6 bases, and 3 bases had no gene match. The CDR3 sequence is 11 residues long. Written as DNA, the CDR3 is TGCAGCGTCAACAGGGGTTACGAGCAGTACTTC. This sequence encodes CSVNRGYEQYF.

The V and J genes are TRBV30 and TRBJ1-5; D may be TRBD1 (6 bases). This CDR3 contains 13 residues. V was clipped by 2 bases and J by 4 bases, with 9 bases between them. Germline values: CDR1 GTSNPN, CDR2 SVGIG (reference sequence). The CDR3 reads CAWSQGINQPQHF. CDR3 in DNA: TGTGCCTGGAGTCAGGGGATTAATCAGCCCCAGCATTTT.

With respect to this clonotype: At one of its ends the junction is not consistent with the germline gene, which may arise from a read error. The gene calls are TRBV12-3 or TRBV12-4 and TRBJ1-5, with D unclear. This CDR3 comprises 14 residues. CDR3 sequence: CASSEDGSHQPQHF. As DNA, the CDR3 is TGCGCCAGCAGTGAGGACGGCAGCCATCAGCCCCAGCATTTT.

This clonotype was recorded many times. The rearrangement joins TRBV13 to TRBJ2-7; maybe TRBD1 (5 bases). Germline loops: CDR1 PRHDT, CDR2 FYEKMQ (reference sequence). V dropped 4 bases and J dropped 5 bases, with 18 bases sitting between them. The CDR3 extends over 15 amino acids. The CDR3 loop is CASSSIKSGIHEQYF. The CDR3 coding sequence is TGTGCCAGCAGCTCGATTAAGTCAGGGATTCACGAGCAGTACTTC.

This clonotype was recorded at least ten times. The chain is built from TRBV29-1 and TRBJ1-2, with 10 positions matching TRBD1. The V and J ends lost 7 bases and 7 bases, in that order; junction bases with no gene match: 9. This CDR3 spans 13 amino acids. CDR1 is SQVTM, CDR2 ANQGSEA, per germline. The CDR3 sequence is CSAPTGGISGYTF. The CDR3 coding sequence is TGCAGCGCGCCGACAGGGGGCATTTCTGGCTACACCTTC.

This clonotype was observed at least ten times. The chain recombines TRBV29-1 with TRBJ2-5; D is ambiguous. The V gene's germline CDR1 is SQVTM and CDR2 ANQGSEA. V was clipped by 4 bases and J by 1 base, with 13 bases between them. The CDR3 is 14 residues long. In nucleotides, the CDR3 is TGCAGCGTTGTTCAAGAGAACAGCCAAGAGACCCAGTACTTC. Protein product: CSVVQENSQETQYF.

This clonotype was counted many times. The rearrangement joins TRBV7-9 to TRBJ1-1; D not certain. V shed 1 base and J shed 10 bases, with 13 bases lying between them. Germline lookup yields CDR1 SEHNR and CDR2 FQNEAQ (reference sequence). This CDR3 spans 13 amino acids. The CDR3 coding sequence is TGTGCCAGCAGCTTAGGGTCGTGGCCTGGAGCTTTCTTT. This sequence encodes CASSLGSWPGAFF. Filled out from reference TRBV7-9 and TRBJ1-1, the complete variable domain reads DTGVSQNPRHKITKRGQNVTFRCDPISEHNRLYWYRQTLGQGPEFLTYFQNEAQLEKSRLLSDRFSAERPKGSFSTLEIQRTEQGDSAMYLCASSLGSWPGAFFGQGTRLTVV.

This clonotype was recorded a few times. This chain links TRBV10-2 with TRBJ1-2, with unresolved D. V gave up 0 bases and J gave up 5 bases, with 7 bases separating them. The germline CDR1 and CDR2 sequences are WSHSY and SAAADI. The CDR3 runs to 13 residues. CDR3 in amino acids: CASSESSEYGYTF. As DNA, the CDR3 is TGCGCCAGCAGTGAGTCGTCAGAGTATGGCTACACCTTC.

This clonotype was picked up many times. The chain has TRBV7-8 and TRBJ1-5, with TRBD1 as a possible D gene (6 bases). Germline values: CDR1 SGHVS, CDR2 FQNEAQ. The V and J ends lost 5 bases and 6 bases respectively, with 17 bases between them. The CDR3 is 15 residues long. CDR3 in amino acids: CASSEYSGELQPQHF. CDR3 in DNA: TGTGCCAGCAGCGAATACTCAGGGGAGCTTCAGCCCCAGCATTTT.

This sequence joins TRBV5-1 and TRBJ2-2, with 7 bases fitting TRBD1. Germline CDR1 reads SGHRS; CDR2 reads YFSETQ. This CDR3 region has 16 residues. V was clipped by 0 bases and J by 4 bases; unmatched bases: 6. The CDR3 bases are TGCGCCAGCAGCTTGGGGTCGACAGGGACCACCGGGGAGCTGTTTTTT. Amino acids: CASSLGSTGTTGELFF.

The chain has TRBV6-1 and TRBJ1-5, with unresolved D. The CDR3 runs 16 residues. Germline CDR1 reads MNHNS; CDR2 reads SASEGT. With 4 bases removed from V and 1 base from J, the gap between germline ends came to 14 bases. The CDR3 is CASSVRAVKSNQPQHF. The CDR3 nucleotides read TGTGCCAGCAGTGTCCGAGCGGTGAAGAGCAATCAGCCCCAGCATTTT.

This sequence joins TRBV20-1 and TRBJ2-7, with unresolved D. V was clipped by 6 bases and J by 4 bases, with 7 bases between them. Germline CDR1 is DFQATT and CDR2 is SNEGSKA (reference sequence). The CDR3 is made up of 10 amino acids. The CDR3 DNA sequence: TGCAGTGCCGCTTTGTACGAGCAGTACTTC. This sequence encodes CSAALYEQYF.

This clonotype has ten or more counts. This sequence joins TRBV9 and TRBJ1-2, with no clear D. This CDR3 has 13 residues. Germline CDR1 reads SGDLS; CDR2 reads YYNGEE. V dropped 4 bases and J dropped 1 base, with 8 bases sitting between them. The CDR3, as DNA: TGTGCCAGCAGCCCAGACCTTAACTATGGCTACACCTTC. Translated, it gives CASSPDLNYGYTF.

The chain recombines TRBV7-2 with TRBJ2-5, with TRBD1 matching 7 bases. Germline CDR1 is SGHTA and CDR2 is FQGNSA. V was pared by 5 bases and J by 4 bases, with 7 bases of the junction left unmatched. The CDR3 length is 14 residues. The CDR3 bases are TGTGCCAGCAGCCCCGTGTCAGGGGGAGAGACCCAGTACTTC. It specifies CASSPVSGGETQYF.

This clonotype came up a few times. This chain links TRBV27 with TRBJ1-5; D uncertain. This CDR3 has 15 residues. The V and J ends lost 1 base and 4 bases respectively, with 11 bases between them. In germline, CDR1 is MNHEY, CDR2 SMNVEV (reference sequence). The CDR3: CASSLWQDGNQPQHF. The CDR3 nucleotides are TGTGCCAGCAGTTTATGGCAGGACGGAAATCAGCCCCAGCATTTT.

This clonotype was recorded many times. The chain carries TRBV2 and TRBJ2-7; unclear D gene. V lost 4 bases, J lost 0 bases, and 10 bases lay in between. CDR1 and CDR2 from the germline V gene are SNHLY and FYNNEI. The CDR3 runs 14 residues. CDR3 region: CASSVRRSSYEQYF. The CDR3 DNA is TGTGCCAGCAGTGTTCGAAGGAGCTCCTACGAGCAGTACTTC.

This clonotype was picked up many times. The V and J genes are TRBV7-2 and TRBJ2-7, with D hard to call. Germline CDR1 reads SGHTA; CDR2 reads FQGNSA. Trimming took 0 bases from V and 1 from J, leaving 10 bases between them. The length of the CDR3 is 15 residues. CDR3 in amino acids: CASSLADLSSYEQYF. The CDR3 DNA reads TGTGCCAGCAGCTTAGCTGATCTATCGTCCTACGAGCAGTACTTC.

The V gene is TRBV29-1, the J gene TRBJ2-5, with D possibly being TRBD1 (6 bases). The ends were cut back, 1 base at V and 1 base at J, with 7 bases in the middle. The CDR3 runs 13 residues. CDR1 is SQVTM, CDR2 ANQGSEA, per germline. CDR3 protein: CSVEGQAQETQYF. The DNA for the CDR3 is TGCAGCGTTGAAGGACAGGCCCAAGAGACCCAGTACTTC.

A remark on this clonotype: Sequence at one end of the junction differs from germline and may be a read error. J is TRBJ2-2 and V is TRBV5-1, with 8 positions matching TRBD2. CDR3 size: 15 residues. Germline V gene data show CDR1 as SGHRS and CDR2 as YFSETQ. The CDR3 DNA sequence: TGTGCCAGCAGCTTGTCCGGGGGGGCCACCGGGGAGCTGTTTTTT. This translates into CASSLSGGATGELFF.

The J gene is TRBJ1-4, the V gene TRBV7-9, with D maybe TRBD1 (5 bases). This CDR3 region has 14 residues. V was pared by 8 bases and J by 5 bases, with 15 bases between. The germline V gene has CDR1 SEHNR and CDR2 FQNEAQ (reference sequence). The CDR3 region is CASGKTELNEKLFF. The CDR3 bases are TGTGCCAGCGGAAAGACAGAGTTGAATGAAAAACTGTTTTTT.

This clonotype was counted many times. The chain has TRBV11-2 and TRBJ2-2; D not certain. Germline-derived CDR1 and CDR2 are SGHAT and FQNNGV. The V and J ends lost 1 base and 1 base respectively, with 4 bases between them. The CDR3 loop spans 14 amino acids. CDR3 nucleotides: TGTGCCAGCAGCTTAGCCATGAACACCGGGGAGCTGTTTTTT. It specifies CASSLAMNTGELFF.

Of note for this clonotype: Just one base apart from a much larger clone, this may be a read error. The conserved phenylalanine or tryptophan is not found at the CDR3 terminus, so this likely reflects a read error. CDR3 region: CASSQDSGVGTQYL. The CDR3 bases are TGCGCCAGCAGCCAAGATTCGGGGGTAGGGACCCAGTACCTC. This chain links TRBV4-3 with TRBJ2-5, with D possibly being TRBD2 (6 bases). Germline V gives CDR1 LGHNA, CDR2 YSLEER. The V gene lost 0 bases and the J gene lost 7 bases, with 12 bases spanning the gap. CDR3 length equals 14 residues.